This T cell receptor (beta chain) stems from a study of blood T cell repertoires in COVID-19. For the study at large: The origin of the acute and convalescent COVID-19 samples was the United States, Italy and Spain. Nucleic acid was either cDNA or gDNA, and it came from T cells, B-cell-depleted T cells, or PBMCs.

In the authors' workflow: Scientists estimated how many nucleated cells there were by amplifying reference gene primers. The data were produced by immunoSEQ multiplex PCR, yet TCRdb's version contains in-frame clones alone and is incomplete. That table gives V, J and clone size, and the DNA gave D and trimming. The data show 200,000 to 250,000 clones, around 82% seen once. Looked up from germline, CDR1 is MNHEY and CDR2 is SMNVEV (reference sequence). Trimming at V came to 6 bases and at J to 5 bases, leaving 20 bases not matched to a gene. This CDR3 is 19 amino acids long. The chain joins TRBV27 to TRBJ2-5, with TRBD2 matching 11 bases. This TCR came from a woman between 70 and 85 years old with acute or convalescent COVID-19. The sequenced material came from peripheral blood. The CDR3: CASRRGLAGGISPRETQYF. CDR3 DNA sequence: TGTGCCAGCAGAAGGGGCCTAGCGGGGGGAATTTCCCCGCGGGAGACCCAGTACTTC.